These 8 T cell receptor beta chains share one sample of origin, sequenced in a study of post-analysis software for immune sequencing data. Whole-study results and caveats: Four to six TRBV segments, including TRBV5-6, TRBV5-1 and TRBV20-1, were more frequent in patients than controls.

TCR beta cDNA libraries included unique molecular identifiers. TCRdb ran MiXCR on the PCR reads and lists one entry per CDR3 protein. The top ten clones hold around 15% of a sample with approximately 350,000 distinct CDR3 sequences, approximately 38% of them seen once. No antigen has been identified for these receptors. Sequenced input: blood. The receptors come from a girl between 5 and 17 years old with multiple sclerosis.

Worth noting for this clonotype: Its ends do not fully match the called genes, so a read error is possible. The chain couples TRBV12-3 or TRBV12-4 to TRBJ2-3, with 7 positions matching TRBD1. The CDR3 sequence is 16 residues long. The CDR3 region is CASSLGPATGPDMQYF. The CDR3 DNA is TGTGCCAGCAGTTTGGGTCCCGCGACAGGGCCAGATATGCAGTATTTT.

This clonotype occurred a few times. This rearrangement joins TRBV4-3 to TRBJ2-1; D remains unclear. The CDR3 has 14 residues. V was clipped by 0 bases and J by 5 bases, with 8 bases between them. Germline V lookup: CDR1 LGHNA, CDR2 YSLEER. CDR3 in amino acids: CASSQDDPHNEQFF. DNA for the CDR3: TGCGCCAGCAGCCAAGACGATCCCCACAATGAGCAGTTCTTC.

The V and J genes are TRBV9 and TRBJ1-2, with 11 bases matching TRBD1. This CDR3 region has 23 residues. CDR1 and CDR2 from the germline V gene are SGDLS and YYNGEE. Trimming removed 0 bases from V and 0 bases from J; junction bases left unmatched: 22. Here the CDR3 reads CASSVARGALGRGQGEPNYGYTF. The CDR3 DNA reads TGTGCCAGCAGCGTAGCTCGGGGGGCGCTCGGAAGGGGACAGGGGGAACCTAACTATGGCTACACCTTC.

The rearrangement links TRBV2 to TRBJ2-2; D may be TRBD1 or TRBD2 (5 bases each). Per the germline V gene, CDR1 is SNHLY and CDR2 is FYNNEI. Trimming stripped 5 bases from V and 4 bases from J, with 14 bases between. The CDR3 has 15 residues. CDR3 region: CASSPWAGTTGELFF. CDR3 DNA sequence: TGTGCCAGCAGTCCCTGGGCAGGGACCACCGGGGAGCTGTTTTTT.

The count of this clonotype is one. The genes are TRBV19 and TRBJ2-7; D is perhaps TRBD2 (5 bases). V lost 3 bases and J lost 2, with 17 bases in between. CDR3 length: 16 residues. Germline CDR1 reads LNHDA; CDR2 reads SQIVND (reference sequence). The CDR3 is CASSMARTRKPYEQYF. The DNA for the CDR3 is TGTGCCAGTAGTATGGCTAGAACTAGGAAACCCTACGAGCAGTACTTC. Drawing the rest from reference TRBV19 and TRBJ2-7, the complete variable domain is DGGITQSPKYLFRKEGQNVTLSCEQNLNHDAMYWYRQDPGQGLRLIYYSQIVNDFQKGDIAEGYSVSREKKESFPLTVTSAQKNPTAFYLCASSMARTRKPYEQYFGPGTRLTVT.

The rearrangement links TRBV27 to TRBJ1-2; D is ambiguous. The CDR3 is made up of 13 amino acids. V lost 4 bases, J lost 3 bases, and 9 bases lay in between. Per the germline V gene, CDR1 is MNHEY and CDR2 is SMNVEV (reference sequence). CDR3 DNA sequence: TGTGCCAGCAGTTCCGGCAGCCACTATGGCTACACCTTC. This translates into CASSSGSHYGYTF.

A few counts support this clonotype. The rearrangement joins TRBV12-3 or TRBV12-4 to TRBJ2-7; D unclear. The CDR3 contains 14 residues. V was cut by 3 bases and J by 6 bases, with 15 bases left in between. This chain's CDR3 is CASSFYPSASEQYF. The CDR3 DNA sequence: TGTGCCAGCAGTTTTTACCCCTCCGCTAGCGAGCAGTACTTC.

The rearrangement uses TRBV4-1 and TRBJ2-3, with 12 bases aligning to TRBD2. J was trimmed by 0 bases and V by 0 bases; bases with no gene match: 7. CDR1 and CDR2 (germline): MGHRA, YSYEKL. This CDR3 contains 19 residues. CDR3 residues: CASSQDPLAGGLSTDTQYF. CDR3 in DNA: TGCGCCAGCAGCCAAGATCCGCTAGCGGGGGGGCTTAGCACAGATACGCAGTATTTT.